A selection of T cell receptor beta chains follows, all from one sample in a study of cytomegalovirus exposure and HLA in healthy donors. Only in-frame clones appear in the TCRdb table, and some are missing; sequencing was by immunoSEQ multiplex PCR. The sample holds approximately 190,000 clones, approximately 84% seen once. Specimen: PBMCs. Receptors were obtained from a woman aged 45-59 years in good health and CMV-seropositive. CDR3s include the opening cysteine and the closing phenylalanine or tryptophan. The order of the fields is V gene, D gene, clone size, J gene, CDR3 protein, CDR3 DNA. The D gene is left open where the match is weak. Rows may omit the clone size; those that give it use once, few, many or a size class.

v_call: TRBV5-1; d_call: TRBD2; clone_size: .; j_call: TRBJ2-1; cdr3_aa: CASSLKRGALSEQFF; cdr3_nt: TGCGCCAGCAGCTTGAAGCGGGGGGCCCTGAGTGAGCAGTTCTTC
v_call: TRBV6-6; d_call: TRBD1; clone_size: .; j_call: TRBJ2-3; cdr3_aa: CASSRRQGGTDTQYF; cdr3_nt: TGTGCCAGCAGTCGTAGACAGGGTGGCACAGATACGCAGTATTTT
v_call: TRBV4-1; d_call: TRBD2; clone_size: .; j_call: TRBJ2-1; cdr3_aa: CASSQGNSGVNEQFF; cdr3_nt: TGCGCCAGCAGCCAAGGCAATAGCGGGGTTAATGAGCAGTTCTTC
v_call: TRBV7-9; d_call: .; clone_size: .; j_call: TRBJ2-6; cdr3_aa: CASSWRTISGANVLTF; cdr3_nt: TGTGCCAGCAGCTGGCGGACTATCTCTGGGGCCAACGTCCTGACTTTC
v_call: TRBV2; d_call: .; clone_size: .; j_call: TRBJ1-5; cdr3_aa: CASSVEGGDQPQHF; cdr3_nt: TGTGCCAGCAGTGTCGAGGGGGGGGATCAGCCCCAGCATTTT
v_call: TRBV11-3; d_call: .; clone_size: .; j_call: TRBJ2-3; cdr3_aa: CASSLGGPTRDTQYF; cdr3_nt: TGTGCCAGCAGCTTAGGGGGGCCGACCAGAGATACGCAGTATTTT
v_call: TRBV19; d_call: .; clone_size: .; j_call: TRBJ1-1; cdr3_aa: CASSINGKNTEAFF; cdr3_nt: TGTGCCAGTAGTATTAACGGTAAGAACACTGAAGCTTTCTTT
v_call: TRBV4-1; d_call: .; clone_size: .; j_call: TRBJ2-6; cdr3_aa: CASRSGSGANVLTF; cdr3_nt: TGCGCCAGCAGGTCAGGCTCTGGGGCCAACGTCCTGACTTTC
v_call: TRBV5-4; d_call: .; clone_size: .; j_call: TRBJ2-3; cdr3_aa: CASSQDLYTDTQYF; cdr3_nt: TGTGCCAGCAGCCAAGATCTCTACACAGATACGCAGTATTTT
v_call: TRBV19; d_call: TRBD1; clone_size: .; j_call: TRBJ2-6; cdr3_aa: CASSILGQVSSGANVLTF; cdr3_nt: TGTGCCAGTAGTATACTGGGACAGGTCAGCTCTGGGGCCAACGTCCTGACTTTC
v_call: TRBV10-3; d_call: TRBD1; clone_size: few; j_call: TRBJ2-5; cdr3_aa: CAIRGQGAETQYF; cdr3_nt: TGTGCCATCAGGGGGCAGGGGGCAGAGACCCAGTACTTC
v_call: TRBV5-6; d_call: TRBD1; clone_size: .; j_call: TRBJ1-5; cdr3_aa: CASNYRGYNQPQHF; cdr3_nt: TGTGCCAGCAACTACAGGGGTTATAATCAGCCCCAGCATTTT
v_call: TRBV7-2; d_call: .; clone_size: .; j_call: TRBJ1-2; cdr3_aa: CASSSTVSLYSGYGYTF; cdr3_nt: TGTGCCAGCAGCTCGACAGTCTCGCTTTATTCGGGCTATGGCTACACCTTC
v_call: TRBV6-5; d_call: TRBD2; clone_size: .; j_call: TRBJ2-1; cdr3_aa: CASTRGTSGGKEQFF; cdr3_nt: TGTGCCAGCACCAGAGGGACTAGCGGGGGGAAGGAGCAGTTCTTC
v_call: TRBV2; d_call: .; clone_size: once; j_call: TRBJ1-1; cdr3_aa: CASSEGAGGDTEAFF; cdr3_nt: TGTGCCAGCAGTGAAGGGGCTGGGGGGGACACTGAAGCTTTCTTT
v_call: TRBV19; d_call: .; clone_size: .; j_call: TRBJ1-6; cdr3_aa: CASSIRTDNSPLHF; cdr3_nt: TGTGCCAGTAGTATAAGAACAGATAATTCACCCCTCCACTTT
v_call: TRBV10-3; d_call: TRBD1; clone_size: .; j_call: TRBJ2-7; cdr3_aa: CAISGTGQSYEQYF; cdr3_nt: TGTGCCATCAGTGGGACAGGACAGTCCTACGAGCAGTACTTC
v_call: TRBV29-1; d_call: .; clone_size: .; j_call: TRBJ2-7; cdr3_aa: CSVVRDYEQYF; cdr3_nt: TGCAGCGTTGTACGGGACTACGAGCAGTACTTC
v_call: TRBV2; d_call: TRBD2; clone_size: .; j_call: TRBJ2-1; cdr3_aa: CASSDGRGGQTEQFF; cdr3_nt: TGTGCCAGCAGTGACGGGCGGGGGGGTCAGACTGAGCAGTTCTTC
v_call: TRBV9; d_call: .; clone_size: .; j_call: TRBJ2-1; cdr3_aa: CASSVDGGPYNEQFF; cdr3_nt: TGTGCCAGCAGCGTAGACGGGGGGCCCTACAATGAGCAGTTCTTC
v_call: TRBV6-5; d_call: .; clone_size: .; j_call: TRBJ1-5; cdr3_aa: CASSAYDSNQPQHF; cdr3_nt: TGTGCCAGCAGTGCCTATGATAGCAATCAGCCCCAGCATTTT
v_call: TRBV6-5; d_call: .; clone_size: .; j_call: TRBJ1-4; cdr3_aa: CASSYDWSEKLFF; cdr3_nt: TGTGCCAGCAGTTACGACTGGAGTGAAAAACTGTTTTTT